Below, 10 T cell receptor beta chains from the same sample are listed, as sequenced in a study of beta chain features in type 1 diabetes. Of the isolated RNA, all was reverse transcribed, and so the sequenced material was expressed TCRB transcripts. TCRdb's table, derived via immunoSEQ multiplex PCR, lists solely in-frame clones and lacks some. The data show 250,000 to 350,000 clones, approximately 14% seen once. The sequenced sample was central memory CD4+ T cells from blood. The receptors come from a man younger than 40 in good health.

In this sample, this clone turned up a few times. As DNA, the CDR3 is TGTGCCTGGAGTGCCCTAGCGGGAGGTCATGAGCAGTTCTTC. Translating it yields CAWSALAGGHEQFF. The V gene is TRBV30, the J gene TRBJ2-1, with 11 nucleotides matching TRBD2. The V and J ends lost 1 base and 8 bases, in that order; junction bases with no gene match: 4. CDR1 is GTSNPN, CDR2 SVGIG, per germline (reference sequence). The CDR3 is made up of 14 amino acids.

The V call is TRBV5-1, the J call TRBJ2-3; 9 bases are shared with TRBD2. With V trimmed by 1 base and J by 2 bases, 5 bases remained unmatched. This CDR3 comprises 16 residues. Germline V lookup: CDR1 SGHRS, CDR2 YFSETQ. The CDR3 nucleotides read TGCGCCAGCAGCTTGACACTAGCGGGCCCCACAGATACGCAGTATTTT. Its protein product is CASSLTLAGPTDTQYF.

J is TRBJ1-2 and V is TRBV7-2; D not resolved. The germline V gene has CDR1 SGHTA and CDR2 FQGNSA. V lost 7 bases to trimming and J lost 8 bases, with 17 bases between them. The CDR3 sequence is 13 residues long. For the CDR3, the DNA is TGTGCCAGCACCCCCGGGCGGGCGGGGGGCTACACCTTC. Translation gives CASTPGRAGGYTF.

The V call is TRBV29-1, the J call TRBJ1-1; D is perhaps TRBD1 (6 bases). Trimming left V 5 bases short and J 4 bases short, with 11 bases between. CDR1 is SQVTM and CDR2 is ANQGSEA in the germline V gene. This CDR3 is 12 amino acids long. CDR3 amino acids: CSVQTGITEAFF. The CDR3, as DNA: TGCAGCGTTCAAACAGGGATCACTGAAGCTTTCTTT.

This clone has ten or more counts. The same CDR3 is also encoded by other DNA sequences in this sample. The CDR3 spells CASSLQETQYF. CDR3 in DNA: TGCGCCAGCAGCCTTCAAGAGACCCAGTACTTC. The chain employs TRBV5-1 and TRBJ2-5; no clear D. The CDR3 has 11 amino acids. V shed 4 bases and J shed 2 bases, with 3 bases lying between them. Germline CDR1 reads SGHRS; CDR2 reads YFSETQ.

The chain links TRBV6-5 to TRBJ2-2; D unclear. V lost 7 bases and J 5 bases, leaving 11 bases between the germline ends. Germline assignment: CDR1 MNHEY and CDR2 SVGAGI. The CDR3 extends over 13 amino acids. The CDR3 DNA sequence: TGTGCCAGCACATCTTATGCGACCGGGGAGCTGTTTTTT. It encodes CASTSYATGELFF.

The chain has TRBV10-1 and TRBJ1-4; weak D call: TRBD1 (5 bases). Deletions cut 0 bases from V and 8 bases from J, with 13 bases between. The germline V gene has CDR1 WNHNN and CDR2 SYGVQD (reference sequence). This CDR3 comprises 15 residues. Here the CDR3 DNA reads TGCGCCAGCAGTGAGTCGCGGGGGAGGCAGGAAAAACTGTTTTTT. Protein: CASSESRGRQEKLFF.

This clone was picked up a small number of times. The V gene is TRBV2, the J gene TRBJ1-6; tentative D call: TRBD1 (5 bases). The CDR3 loop spans 15 amino acids. Trimming pared 4 bases from V and 7 bases from J, leaving 14 bases between. Germline V gene sequence: CDR1 SNHLY, CDR2 FYNNEI. The CDR3 loop is CASSAGQGRNSPLHF. CDR3 nucleotides: TGTGCCAGCAGTGCAGGTCAGGGAAGAAATTCACCCCTCCACTTT.

This clone was recorded many times. CDR3 sequence reads: CASSSFRDREAFF. CDR3 sequence (DNA): TGTGCCAGCAGTTCATTCCGGGACAGGGAAGCTTTCTTT. The J gene is TRBJ1-1, the V gene TRBV27; 8 nucleotides match TRBD1. This CDR3 has 13 amino acids. The V gene's germline CDR1 is MNHEY and CDR2 SMNVEV (reference sequence). V lost 4 bases, J lost 8 bases, and 6 bases stayed unmatched.

A word on this clone: Other nucleotide sequences in the sample specify the same CDR3. The chain combines TRBV29-1 with TRBJ1-1, with unresolved D. The CDR3 is made up of 13 amino acids. The V and J ends lost 4 bases and 4 bases respectively, with 13 bases between them. Per germline, CDR1 SQVTM and CDR2 ANQGSEA. The CDR3 protein is CSVVREKGTEAFF. The CDR3 bases are TGCAGCGTTGTACGGGAGAAGGGCACTGAAGCTTTCTTT.